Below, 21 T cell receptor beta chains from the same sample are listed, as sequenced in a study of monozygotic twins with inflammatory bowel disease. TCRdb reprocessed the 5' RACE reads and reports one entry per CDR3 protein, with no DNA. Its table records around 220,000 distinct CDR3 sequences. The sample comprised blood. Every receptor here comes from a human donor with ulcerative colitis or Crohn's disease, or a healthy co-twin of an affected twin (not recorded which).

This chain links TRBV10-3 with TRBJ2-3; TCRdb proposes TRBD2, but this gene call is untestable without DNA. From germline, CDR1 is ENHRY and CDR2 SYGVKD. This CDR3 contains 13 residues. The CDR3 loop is CAISGRVGDTQYF.

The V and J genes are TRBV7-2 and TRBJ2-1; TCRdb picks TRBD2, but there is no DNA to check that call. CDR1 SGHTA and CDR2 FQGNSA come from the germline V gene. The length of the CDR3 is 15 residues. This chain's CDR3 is CASSLGISGYNEQFF.

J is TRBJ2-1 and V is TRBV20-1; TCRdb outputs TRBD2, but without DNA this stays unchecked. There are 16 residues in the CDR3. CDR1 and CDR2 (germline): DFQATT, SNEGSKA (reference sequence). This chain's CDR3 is CSARDQTSGSYNEQFF.

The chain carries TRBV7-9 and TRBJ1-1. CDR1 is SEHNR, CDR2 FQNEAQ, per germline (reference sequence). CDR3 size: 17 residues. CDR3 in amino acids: CASSLPSHGLLNTEAFF.

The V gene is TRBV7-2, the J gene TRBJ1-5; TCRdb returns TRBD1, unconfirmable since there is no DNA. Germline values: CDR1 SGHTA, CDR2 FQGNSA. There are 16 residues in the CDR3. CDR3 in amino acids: CASSLGGLGSNQPQHF.

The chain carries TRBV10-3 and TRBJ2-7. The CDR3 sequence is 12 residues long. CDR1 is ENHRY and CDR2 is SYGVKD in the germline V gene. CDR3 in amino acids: CAISSTSYEQYF.

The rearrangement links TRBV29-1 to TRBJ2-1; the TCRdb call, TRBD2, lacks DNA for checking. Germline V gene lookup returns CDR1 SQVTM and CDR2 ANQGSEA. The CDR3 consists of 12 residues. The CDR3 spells CSVEETSAEQFF.

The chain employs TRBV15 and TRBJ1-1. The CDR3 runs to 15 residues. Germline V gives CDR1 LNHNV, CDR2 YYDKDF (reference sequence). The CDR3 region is CATSREEETYTEAFF.

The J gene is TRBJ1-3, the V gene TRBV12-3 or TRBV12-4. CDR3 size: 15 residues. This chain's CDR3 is CASNAGTSLGNTIYF.

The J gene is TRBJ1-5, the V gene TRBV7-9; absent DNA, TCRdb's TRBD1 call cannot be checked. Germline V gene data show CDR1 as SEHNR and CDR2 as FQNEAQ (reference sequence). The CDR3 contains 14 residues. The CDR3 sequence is CASSFGQGHQPQHF.

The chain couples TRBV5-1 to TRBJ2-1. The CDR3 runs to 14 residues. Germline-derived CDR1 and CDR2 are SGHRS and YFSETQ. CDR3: CASSSTGGHNEQFF.

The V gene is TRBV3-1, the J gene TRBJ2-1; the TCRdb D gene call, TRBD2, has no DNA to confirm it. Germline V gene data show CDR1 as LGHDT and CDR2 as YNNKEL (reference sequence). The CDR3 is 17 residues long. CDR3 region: CASSQRSGASAPNEQFF.

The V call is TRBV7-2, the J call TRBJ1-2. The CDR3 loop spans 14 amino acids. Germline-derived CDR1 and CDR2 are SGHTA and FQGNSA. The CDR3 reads CASSLGSGGSGYTF.

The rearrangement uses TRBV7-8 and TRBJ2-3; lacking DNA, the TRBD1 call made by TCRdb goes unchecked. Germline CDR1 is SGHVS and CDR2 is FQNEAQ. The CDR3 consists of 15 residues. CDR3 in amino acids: CASRTGTGRTDTQYF.

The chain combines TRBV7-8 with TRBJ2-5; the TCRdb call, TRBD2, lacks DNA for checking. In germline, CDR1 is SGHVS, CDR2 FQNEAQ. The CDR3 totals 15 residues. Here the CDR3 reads CASSIRGGTQETQYF.

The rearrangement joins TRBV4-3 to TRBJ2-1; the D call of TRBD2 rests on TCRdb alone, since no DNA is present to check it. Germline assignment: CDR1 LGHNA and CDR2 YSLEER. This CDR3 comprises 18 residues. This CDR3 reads CASSQEIAGERGANEQFF.

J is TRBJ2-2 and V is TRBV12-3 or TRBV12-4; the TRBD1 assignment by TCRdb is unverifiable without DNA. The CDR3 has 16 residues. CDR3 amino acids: CASTRQGRWNTGELFF.

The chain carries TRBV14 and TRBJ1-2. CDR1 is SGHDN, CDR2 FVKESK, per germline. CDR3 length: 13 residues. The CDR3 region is CASSQGRFGGYTF.

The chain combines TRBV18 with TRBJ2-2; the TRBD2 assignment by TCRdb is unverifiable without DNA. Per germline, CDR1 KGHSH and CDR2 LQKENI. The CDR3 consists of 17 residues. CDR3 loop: CASSPTSSSANTGELFF.

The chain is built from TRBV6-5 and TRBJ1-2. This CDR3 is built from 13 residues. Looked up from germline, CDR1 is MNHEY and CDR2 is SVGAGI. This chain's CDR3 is CASFQAMGYGYTF.

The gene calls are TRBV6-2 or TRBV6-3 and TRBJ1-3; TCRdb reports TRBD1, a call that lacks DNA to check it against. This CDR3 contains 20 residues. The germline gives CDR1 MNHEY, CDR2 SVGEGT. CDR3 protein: CASSRGARTGRGSSGNTIYF.